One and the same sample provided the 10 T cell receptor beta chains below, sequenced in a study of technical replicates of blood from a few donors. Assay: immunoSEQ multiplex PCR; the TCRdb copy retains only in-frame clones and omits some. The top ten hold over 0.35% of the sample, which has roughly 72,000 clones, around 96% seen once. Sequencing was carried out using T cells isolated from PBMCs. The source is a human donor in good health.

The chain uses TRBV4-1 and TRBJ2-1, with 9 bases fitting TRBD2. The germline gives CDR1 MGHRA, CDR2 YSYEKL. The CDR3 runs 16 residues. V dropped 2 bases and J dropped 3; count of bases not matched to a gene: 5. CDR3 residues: CASSQIAGDGYNEQFF. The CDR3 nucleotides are TGCGCCAGCAGCCAAATAGCGGGAGACGGCTACAATGAGCAGTTCTTC.

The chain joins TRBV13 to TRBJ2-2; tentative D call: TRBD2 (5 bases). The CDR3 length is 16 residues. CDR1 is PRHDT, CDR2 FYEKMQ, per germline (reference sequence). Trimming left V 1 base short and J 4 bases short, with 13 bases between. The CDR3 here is CASSLARGSGTGELFF. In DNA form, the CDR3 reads TGTGCCAGCAGCTTAGCACGGGGTTCCGGCACCGGGGAGCTGTTTTTT.

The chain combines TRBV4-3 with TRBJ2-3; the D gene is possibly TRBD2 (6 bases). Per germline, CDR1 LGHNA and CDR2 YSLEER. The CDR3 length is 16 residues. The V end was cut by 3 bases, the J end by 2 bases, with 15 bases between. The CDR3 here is CASSQLGGGSTDTQYF. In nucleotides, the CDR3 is TGCGCCAGCAGCCAGCTTGGGGGAGGTTCCACAGATACGCAGTATTTT.

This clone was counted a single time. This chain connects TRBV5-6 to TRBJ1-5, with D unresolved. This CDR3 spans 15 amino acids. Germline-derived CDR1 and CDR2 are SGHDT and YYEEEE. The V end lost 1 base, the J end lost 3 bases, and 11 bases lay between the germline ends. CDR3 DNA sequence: TGTGCCAGCAGCTTGTCAGGAGGCCTCAATCAGCCCCAGCATTTT. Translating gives CASSLSGGLNQPQHF.

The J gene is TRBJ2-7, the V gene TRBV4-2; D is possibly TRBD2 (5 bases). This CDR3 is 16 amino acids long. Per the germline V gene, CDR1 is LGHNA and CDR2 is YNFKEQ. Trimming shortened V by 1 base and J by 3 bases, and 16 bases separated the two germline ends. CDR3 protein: CASSQALGLVVYEQYF. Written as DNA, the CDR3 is TGTGCCAGCAGCCAAGCACTAGGGCTAGTGGTCTACGAGCAGTACTTC.

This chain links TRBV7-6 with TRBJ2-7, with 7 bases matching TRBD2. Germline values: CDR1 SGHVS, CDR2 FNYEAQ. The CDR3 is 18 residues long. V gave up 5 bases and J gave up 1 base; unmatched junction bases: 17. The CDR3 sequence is CASSRAGGRIVFSYEQYF. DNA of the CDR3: TGTGCCAGCAGCCGAGCGGGCGGGAGAATAGTTTTTTCCTACGAGCAGTACTTC. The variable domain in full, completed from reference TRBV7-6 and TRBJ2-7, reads GAGVSQSPRYKVTKRGQDVALRCDPISGHVSLYWYRQALGQGPEFLTYFNYEAQQDKSGLPNDRFSAERPEGSISTLTIQRTEQRDSAMYRCASSRAGGRIVFSYEQYFGPGTRLTVT.

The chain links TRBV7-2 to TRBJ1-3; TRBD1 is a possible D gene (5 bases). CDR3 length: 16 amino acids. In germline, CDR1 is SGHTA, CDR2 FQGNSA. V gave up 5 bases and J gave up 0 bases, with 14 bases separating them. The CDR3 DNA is TGTGCCAGCAGCCGTCCTCCAGGGAACTCTGGAAACACCATATATTTT. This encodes CASSRPPGNSGNTIYF.

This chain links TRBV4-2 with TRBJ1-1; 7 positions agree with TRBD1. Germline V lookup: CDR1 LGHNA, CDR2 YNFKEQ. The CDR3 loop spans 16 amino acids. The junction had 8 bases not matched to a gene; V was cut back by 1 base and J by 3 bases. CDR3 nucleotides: TGTGCCAGCAGCCAAGGGAGGGGGCGCGAGGACACTGAAGCTTTCTTT. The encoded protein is CASSQGRGREDTEAFF.

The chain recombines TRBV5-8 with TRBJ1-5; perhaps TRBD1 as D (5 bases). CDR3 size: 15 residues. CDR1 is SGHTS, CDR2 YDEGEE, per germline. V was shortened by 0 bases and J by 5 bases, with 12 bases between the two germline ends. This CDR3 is CASSLVGRGYQPQHF. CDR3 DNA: TGTGCCAGCAGCTTGGTAGGGAGGGGTTATCAGCCCCAGCATTTT. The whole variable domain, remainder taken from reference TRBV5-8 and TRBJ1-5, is EAGVTQSPTHLIKTRGQQATLRCSPISGHTSVYWYQQALGLGLQFLLWYDEGEERNRGNFPPRFSGRQFPNYSSELNVNALELEDSALYLCASSLVGRGYQPQHFGDGTRLSIL.

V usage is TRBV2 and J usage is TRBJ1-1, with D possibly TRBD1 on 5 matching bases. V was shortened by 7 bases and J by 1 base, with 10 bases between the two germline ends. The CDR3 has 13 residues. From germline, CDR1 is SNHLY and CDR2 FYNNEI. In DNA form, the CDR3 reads TGTGCCAGCACGAGGGACTCGAACACTGAAGCTTTCTTT. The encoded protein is CASTRDSNTEAFF. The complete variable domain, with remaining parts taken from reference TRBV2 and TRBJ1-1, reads EPEVTQTPSHQVTQMGQEVILRCVPISNHLYFYWYRQILGQKVEFLVSFYNNEISEKSEIFDDQFSVERPDGSNFTLKIRSTKLEDSAMYFCASTRDSNTEAFFGQGTRLTVV.